The 26 T cell receptor beta chains below all came from one sample that was sequenced in a study of CD8+ T cells in alopecia areata. Extraction and reverse transcription of RNA yielded cDNA as the sequencing template. Data came from immunoSEQ multiplex PCR; TCRdb stores just in-frame clones and leaves some out. The sample shows 100,000 to 140,000 clones, 84% of them seen only once. Sample treatment: oral pan-JAK inhibitor, 5-10 mg twice daily. Source: CD8+ T cells sorted from blood, taken at week 24, from a patient treated with tofacitinib. The receptors stem from a human donor with alopecia areata.

The gene calls are TRBV4-1 and TRBJ2-3, with D maybe TRBD1 (5 bases). Looked up from germline, CDR1 is MGHRA and CDR2 is YSYEKL. The CDR3 has 13 amino acids. V was cut by 3 bases and J by 4 bases, with 8 bases left in between. CDR3 amino acids: CASSHQGADTQYF. The CDR3 nucleotides read TGCGCCAGCAGCCATCAGGGTGCAGATACGCAGTATTTT.

This chain uses TRBV6-6 with TRBJ2-7; TRBD1 matches 8 bases. The ends lost 8 bases at V and 2 bases at J; junction bases unmatched: 8. Germline CDR1 MNHNY, CDR2 SVGAGI (reference sequence). CDR3 size: 14 residues. The CDR3 nucleotides are TGTGCCAGCTCAGGACCGGGACAGGCCTACGAGCAGTACTTC. It encodes CASSGPGQAYEQYF.

The chain has TRBV19 and TRBJ2-1; D is perhaps TRBD2 (6 bases). Germline lookup yields CDR1 LNHDA and CDR2 SQIVND (reference sequence). The CDR3 runs to 14 residues. Trimming removed 6 bases at V and 7 bases at J, with 16 bases between. CDR3 amino acids: CASSPGLPPNEQFF. DNA for the CDR3: TGTGCCAGTAGCCCGGGACTCCCCCCAAATGAGCAGTTCTTC.

The rearrangement joins TRBV15 to TRBJ2-6; D might be TRBD1 or TRBD2, each matching 5 bases. Trimming took off 0 bases at V and 11 bases at J, with 26 bases between the two ends. CDR1 is LNHNV, CDR2 YYDKDF, per germline (reference sequence). This CDR3 contains 19 residues. CDR3: CATSRDPRVTSGANYVLTF. Written as DNA, the CDR3 is TGTGCCACCAGCAGAGATCCGCGAGTGACTTCCGGGGCCAACTACGTCCTGACTTTC.

This rearrangement joins TRBV4-1 to TRBJ2-3; D remains unclear. V was trimmed by 1 base and J by 6 bases, leaving 11 bases between them. Per germline, CDR1 MGHRA and CDR2 YSYEKL. The length of the CDR3 is 14 residues. CDR3 loop: CASSQVIVKDTQYF. The CDR3, as DNA: TGCGCCAGCAGCCAAGTAATAGTAAAGGATACGCAGTATTTT.

Comment on this clone: A junction boundary mismatches the germline segment, possibly from a read error. The V call is TRBV7-7, the J call TRBJ2-7, with D possibly TRBD1 on 6 matching bases. This CDR3 is built from 13 residues. Germline CDR1 reads SSHAT; CDR2 reads FNYEAQ (reference sequence). Here the CDR3 DNA reads TGTGCTAGCAGCTTAGGGGGAGAGGGCGAGCAGTACTTC. Amino acid sequence: CASSLGGEGEQYF.

This sequence joins TRBV19 and TRBJ2-2; D may be TRBD1 (5 bases). CDR3 length: 14 residues. Trimming removed 7 bases at V and 5 bases at J, with 14 bases between. The germline V gene encodes CDR1 LNHDA and CDR2 SQIVND (reference sequence). CDR3 amino acids: CASTVGVGTGELFF. The CDR3 DNA follows: TGTGCCAGTACCGTAGGGGTGGGGACCGGGGAGCTGTTTTTT.

The rearrangement joins TRBV7-8 to TRBJ2-7, with D unresolved. Germline-derived CDR1 and CDR2 are SGHVS and FQNEAQ. V lost 2 bases and J lost 5, with 10 bases in between. The CDR3 spans 13 residues. For the CDR3, the DNA is TGTGCCAGCAGCTTAATGCTCTTCAACGAGCAGTACTTC. Its protein product is CASSLMLFNEQYF.

The chain couples TRBV2 to TRBJ2-3; possibly TRBD1 for D (5 bases). Deletions cut 8 bases from V and 6 bases from J, with 12 bases between. CDR3 length equals 12 residues. Looked up from germline, CDR1 is SNHLY and CDR2 is FYNNEI. The DNA of the CDR3 is TGTGCCAGCGGCCAGGGCTCGGATACGCAGTATTTT. Translation gives CASGQGSDTQYF.

This chain joins TRBV6-6 and TRBJ1-5; D possibly corresponds to TRBD1 (6 bases). Germline CDR1 reads MNHNY; CDR2 reads SVGAGI (reference sequence). The V and J ends lost 6 bases and 3 bases respectively, with 15 bases between them. This CDR3 spans 15 amino acids. The CDR3 here is CASSHAGVDNQPQHF. DNA for the CDR3: TGTGCCAGCAGCCACGCAGGGGTTGACAATCAGCCCCAGCATTTT.

Here the CDR3 DNA reads TGTGCCATCGGGACTCCCCTCGAGCAGTACTTC. Encoded protein: CAIGTPLEQYF. The chain has TRBV5-4 and TRBJ2-7, with D possibly being TRBD2 (6 bases). Trimming took off 9 bases at V and 6 bases at J, with 13 bases between the two ends. Germline CDR1 and CDR2: SGHNT and YYREEE (reference sequence). CDR3 length: 11 amino acids.

The chain carries TRBV29-1 and TRBJ2-7; no reliable D call. CDR3 length: 13 amino acids. The ends were cut back, 5 bases at V and 0 bases at J, with 11 bases in the middle. The germline CDR1 and CDR2 sequences are SQVTM and ANQGSEA. The chain's CDR3 is CSVTSPGSYEQYF. In DNA, the CDR3 is TGCAGCGTTACATCCCCCGGCTCCTACGAGCAGTACTTC.

This chain connects TRBV13 to TRBJ2-3; D ambiguous. The CDR3 covers 14 residues. CDR1 and CDR2 from the germline V gene are PRHDT and FYEKMQ (reference sequence). Trimming left V 4 bases short and J 2 bases short, with 10 bases between. The CDR3 nucleotides read TGTGCCAGCAGCTCTCAGAGCATCACAGATACGCAGTATTTT. It translates to CASSSQSITDTQYF.

V and J are TRBV29-1 and TRBJ1-2; a possible D gene is TRBD1 (6 bases). The length of the CDR3 is 12 residues. The germline V gene has CDR1 SQVTM and CDR2 ANQGSEA. Between the trimmed V and J ends, which lost 5 bases and 4 bases, there was a span of 11 bases. Written as DNA, the CDR3 is TGCAGCGTTTTACAGGGCACCTATGGCTACACCTTC. Residues: CSVLQGTYGYTF.

This clone was found a few times. The V gene is TRBV27, the J gene TRBJ2-7; D call uncertain. The CDR3 runs to 13 residues. The ends were cut back, 6 bases at V and 2 bases at J, with 11 bases in the middle. Per the germline V gene, CDR1 is MNHEY and CDR2 is SMNVEV (reference sequence). Here the CDR3 reads CASRYGSTYEQYF. CDR3 bases: TGTGCCAGCAGATACGGTAGTACCTACGAGCAGTACTTC.

This rearrangement joins TRBV29-1 to TRBJ1-1; TRBD1 is a possible D gene (6 bases). The V end lost 4 bases, the J end lost 11 bases, and 20 bases lay between the germline ends. The CDR3 extends over 13 amino acids. The germline CDR1 and CDR2 sequences are SQVTM and ANQGSEA. The CDR3 protein is CSVGVGGQVRAFF. The DNA of the CDR3 is TGCAGCGTTGGAGTAGGGGGGCAGGTGAGGGCTTTCTTT.

The chain employs TRBV7-9 and TRBJ1-1; no definite D call. V shed 4 bases and J shed 2 bases, with 17 bases lying between them. The CDR3 has 16 amino acids. Germline CDR1 is SEHNR and CDR2 is FQNEAQ (reference sequence). The CDR3 is CASSWSRDGLNTEAFF. The CDR3 DNA reads TGTGCCAGCAGCTGGTCCCGTGACGGCTTAAACACTGAAGCTTTCTTT.

The chain links TRBV6-6 to TRBJ2-3, with 8 bases identical to TRBD2. The trim removed 6 bases at V and 4 bases at J, leaving 12 bases unmatched. CDR1 and CDR2 (germline): MNHNY, SVGAGI (reference sequence). The CDR3 sequence is 16 residues long. The CDR3 DNA sequence: TGTGCCAGCAGCCCCCTGGATAGCGGGGTGGCAGATACGCAGTATTTT. Amino acids: CASSPLDSGVADTQYF.

The rearrangement links TRBV19 to TRBJ1-1; D remains ambiguous. V was cut by 6 bases and J by 0 bases, with 11 bases left in between. The CDR3 is made up of 14 amino acids. Germline V gene sequence: CDR1 LNHDA, CDR2 SQIVND (reference sequence). CDR3 coding DNA: TGTGCCAGTAGCCGCTCGATAATGAACACTGAAGCTTTCTTT. Protein: CASSRSIMNTEAFF.

V and J are TRBV27 and TRBJ1-6, with a tentative D call TRBD1 (5 bases). Germline V gives CDR1 MNHEY, CDR2 SMNVEV (reference sequence). This CDR3 is built from 12 residues. Trimming left V 5 bases short and J 9 bases short, with 8 bases between. CDR3 protein: CASSPGFSPLHF. The CDR3 DNA reads TGTGCCAGCAGTCCAGGGTTTTCACCCCTCCACTTT.

The rearrangement joins TRBV19 to TRBJ2-1; tentatively, D is TRBD1 (5 bases). V lost 3 bases to trimming and J lost 8 bases, with 14 bases between them. CDR1 is LNHDA, CDR2 SQIVND, per germline (reference sequence). The CDR3 loop spans 14 amino acids. CDR3 coding DNA: TGTGCCAGTAGTATCTTGGCCATAGGGGATGAGCAGTTCTTC. Translation gives CASSILAIGDEQFF.

The chain couples TRBV29-1 to TRBJ2-7; TRBD2 agrees at 7 bases. The V gene end was trimmed by 4 bases and the J gene end by 7 bases; junction bases not matched to a gene: 1. The CDR3 totals 10 residues. Germline V gene data show CDR1 as SQVTM and CDR2 as ANQGSEA. The CDR3 nucleotides read TGCAGCGTTGGGGAGGGAGAGCAGTACTTC. Translating gives CSVGEGEQYF.

The V call is TRBV7-6, the J call TRBJ2-6; D remains ambiguous. V was cut by 5 bases and J by 0 bases, with 14 bases left in between. Germline assignment: CDR1 SGHVS and CDR2 FNYEAQ. The CDR3 is 17 residues long. The CDR3 here is CASSLDGFGSGANVLTF. In DNA form, the CDR3 reads TGTGCCAGCAGCCTTGACGGTTTCGGCTCTGGGGCCAACGTCCTGACTTTC. Full variable domain (remainder filled in from reference TRBV7-6 and TRBJ2-6): GAGVSQSPRYKVTKRGQDVALRCDPISGHVSLYWYRQALGQGPEFLTYFNYEAQQDKSGLPNDRFSAERPEGSISTLTIQRTEQRDSAMYRCASSLDGFGSGANVLTFGAGSRLTVL.

The J gene is TRBJ2-1, the V gene TRBV27; D remains unclear. V was cut by 5 bases and J by 5 bases, with 13 bases left in between. Germline assignment: CDR1 MNHEY and CDR2 SMNVEV (reference sequence). The CDR3 is 14 amino acids. The CDR3 is CASSLPPGDNEQFF. The CDR3 region has the DNA TGTGCCAGCAGTCTCCCCCCCGGCGACAATGAGCAGTTCTTC.

The chain carries TRBV7-6 and TRBJ2-5, with 11 bases matching TRBD2. The ends lost 5 bases at V and 5 bases at J; junction bases unmatched: 19. Germline V CDR1 and CDR2: SGHVS, FNYEAQ. The CDR3 runs to 19 residues. CDR3 sequence: CASSPKYLQTSGVRETQYF. The CDR3 DNA reads as TGTGCCAGCAGCCCCAAATACTTACAGACTAGCGGGGTGAGGGAGACCCAGTACTTC. Complete variable domain (other parts from reference TRBV7-6 and TRBJ2-5): GAGVSQSPRYKVTKRGQDVALRCDPISGHVSLYWYRQALGQGPEFLTYFNYEAQQDKSGLPNDRFSAERPEGSISTLTIQRTEQRDSAMYRCASSPKYLQTSGVRETQYFGPGTRLLVL.

Only a few counts were recorded for this clone. The rearrangement joins TRBV27 to TRBJ2-5, with D maybe TRBD1 (5 bases). This CDR3 has 13 amino acids. Germline CDR1 is MNHEY and CDR2 is SMNVEV (reference sequence). Trimming removed 2 bases from V and 8 bases from J, with 12 bases in between. The CDR3 loop is CASSLGPRGTQYF. The CDR3 DNA follows: TGTGCCAGCAGTTTAGGCCCAAGGGGCACCCAGTACTTC.